The rows below give T cell receptor beta chains drawn from one sample of a study of control samples from healthy donors and cancer patients. Here immunoSEQ multiplex PCR was the method, and the copy in TCRdb shows in-frame clones only, minus some. The sample lists 78,000 or so clones; roughly 84% were seen once. The sample was blood. The receptors shown here come from a woman between 50 and 59 years old in good health. CDR3s include the opening cysteine and the closing phenylalanine or tryptophan. Each record gives: clone size, J gene, D gene, V gene, CDR3 DNA, CDR3 protein. The D gene is left open where the match is weak. Size values are once, few and many counts, or a class for expanded clones, and some rows have none.

>few|TRBJ1-2|NA|TRBV12-5
TGTGCCAAGACCCACAAAAGCAGGGAATGGGACGGCTACACCTTC
CAKTHKSREWDGYTF
>NA|TRBJ2-1|NA|TRBV4-1
TGCGCCAGCAGCCATATGAGGGGTGAGCAGTTCTTC
CASSHMRGEQFF
>NA|TRBJ2-4|NA|TRBV27
TGTGCCAGCGGAATCATCAGGAAAAACATTCAGTACTTC
CASGIIRKNIQYF
>NA|TRBJ2-5|NA|TRBV9
TGTGCCAGCAGCGTAGGACACGGGAGCGAGGAGACCCAGTACTTC
CASSVGHGSEETQYF
>NA|TRBJ2-2|TRBD2|TRBV4-2
TGTGCCAGCAGCCAAGTCACGGCGGGAGGAGGGACCGGGGAGCTGTTTTTT
CASSQVTAGGGTGELFF
>NA|TRBJ1-2|TRBD1|TRBV19
TGTGCCAGTAGTACTTTTGGGACAGGGGGCTATGGCTACACCTTC
CASSTFGTGGYGYTF
>NA|TRBJ1-1|NA|TRBV5-1
TGCGCCAGCAGCTTGGAGATGGGAATAGCTTTCTTT
CASSLEMGIAFF
>NA|TRBJ1-1|NA|TRBV7-7
TGTGCTAGCTCTCTGCAGGAGAACACTGAAGCTTTCTTT
CASSLQENTEAFF
>NA|TRBJ1-6|NA|TRBV10-3
TGTGCCATCAGTGGGTCTTTAGGGCCCAGTGAGAATTCACCCCTCCACTTT
CAISGSLGPSENSPLHF
>NA|TRBJ2-3|TRBD1|TRBV5-4
TGTGCCAGCAGCTTGGCCAGGGACAGGGGAAGGGCAAAAGATACGCAGTATTTT
CASSLARDRGRAKDTQYF
>NA|TRBJ2-1|NA|TRBV15
TGTGCCACCAGCAGAGATACTAAGCAGTTCTTC
CATSRDTKQFF
>NA|TRBJ2-3|NA|TRBV5-1
TGCGCCAGCAGCTTGGCCCGATCAGGGATCAGAGGGACAGATACGCAGTATTTT
CASSLARSGIRGTDTQYF
>NA|TRBJ1-3|NA|TRBV29-1
TGCAGCGTTGGGATTAGCTCTGGAAACACCATATATTTT
CSVGISSGNTIYF
>NA|TRBJ2-7|NA|TRBV4-1
TGCGCCAGCAGCCAAGACGGAAAGGAGTCCTACGAGCAGTACTTC
CASSQDGKESYEQYF
>NA|TRBJ2-3|TRBD2|TRBV29-1
TGCAGCATGCCTAGCGGGAGTAACCCAGATACGCAGTATTTT
CSMPSGSNPDTQYF
>NA|TRBJ1-5|TRBD1|TRBV6-6
TGTGCCAGCAGTAGGGGGCTAGGCAATCAGCCCCAGCATTTT
CASSRGLGNQPQHF
>NA|TRBJ1-1|NA|TRBV29-1
TGCAGCGTTGAAACAGGTATGAACACTGAAGCTTTCTTT
CSVETGMNTEAFF
>NA|TRBJ2-2|NA|TRBV2
TGTGCCAGTAGACCCCAGGCCGGGGAGCTGTTTTTT
CASRPQAGELFF
>NA|TRBJ2-4|TRBD1|TRBV19
TGTGCCAGTAGTACCCCGGGACAGGGGAACAAAAACATTCAGTACTTC
CASSTPGQGNKNIQYF
>NA|TRBJ2-2|NA|TRBV18
TGTGCCAGCTCACCACCGGGGGGACGGACCGGGGAGCTGTTTTTT
CASSPPGGRTGELFF
>NA|TRBJ1-3|NA|TRBV28
TGTGCCAGCAGCTCACTGGGATCTTCGTGGAACACCATATATTTT
CASSSLGSSWNTIYF
>NA|TRBJ1-5|NA|TRBV7-8
TGTGCCAGCAGCTTAGCGGGGACCCAGGCTCAGCCCCAGCATTTT
CASSLAGTQAQPQHF